Following are 13 T cell receptor beta chains from one sample sequenced in a study of cytomegalovirus exposure and HLA in healthy donors. The data were produced by immunoSEQ multiplex PCR, yet TCRdb's version contains in-frame clones alone and is incomplete. The sample has 130,000 to 150,000 clones, 80% to 90% seen once. The sequenced sample consisted of PBMCs. The receptors come from a young woman in good health and CMV-seropositive.

The rearrangement uses TRBV9 and TRBJ2-2, with unresolved D. Germline CDR1 SGDLS, CDR2 YYNGEE. V was cut by 4 bases and J by 4 bases, with 8 bases left in between. CDR3 length: 13 residues. The CDR3 spells CASSPSVTGELFF. In nucleotides, the CDR3 is TGTGCCAGCAGCCCCTCGGTCACCGGGGAGCTGTTTTTT. Drawing the rest from reference TRBV9 and TRBJ2-2, the complete variable domain is DSGVTQTPKHLITATGQRVTLRCSPRSGDLSVYWYQQSLDQGLQFLIQYYNGEERAKGNILERFSAQQFPDLHSELNLSSLELGDSALYFCASSPSVTGELFFGEGSRLTVL.

The V gene is TRBV27, the J gene TRBJ1-1; D may be TRBD1 (5 bases). Per the germline V gene, CDR1 is MNHEY and CDR2 is SMNVEV (reference sequence). The ends were cut back, 3 bases at V and 0 bases at J, with 11 bases in the middle. This CDR3 spans 15 amino acids. CDR3 in amino acids: CASSFAGLVNTEAFF. CDR3 in DNA: TGTGCCAGCAGTTTCGCAGGGCTGGTGAACACTGAAGCTTTCTTT.

This chain uses TRBV28 with TRBJ2-7; a weak D match, TRBD1 (6 bases). V gave up 6 bases and J gave up 5 bases, with 20 bases separating them. CDR3 size: 15 residues. Germline values: CDR1 MDHEN, CDR2 SYDVKM. The CDR3 nucleotides are TGTGCCAGCAGAAACACAGGGTATCAGGATAACGAGCAGTACTTC. Protein: CASRNTGYQDNEQYF.

The V gene is TRBV28, the J gene TRBJ2-1, with 7 bases matching TRBD1. The CDR3 has 15 amino acids. V lost 2 bases, J lost 7 bases, and 8 bases stayed unmatched. From germline, CDR1 is MDHEN and CDR2 SYDVKM. This chain's CDR3 is CASSLIGQGVNEQFF. The DNA of the CDR3 is TGTGCCAGCAGTTTAATCGGGCAGGGGGTGAATGAGCAGTTCTTC.

This clone has just a few counts. The J gene is TRBJ1-6, the V gene TRBV7-2; tentative D call: TRBD1 (5 bases). The CDR3 spans 15 residues. Between the trimmed V and J ends, which lost 1 base and 4 bases, there was a span of 8 bases. CDR1 is SGHTA and CDR2 is FQGNSA in the germline V gene. CDR3 region: CASSLGPGYNSPLHF. In DNA, the CDR3 is TGTGCCAGCAGCTTAGGACCAGGGTATAATTCACCCCTCCACTTT.

This rearrangement joins TRBV11-2 to TRBJ1-3; D possibly corresponds to TRBD1 (5 bases). Trimming took off 5 bases at V and 3 bases at J, with 11 bases between the two ends. Germline CDR1 and CDR2: SGHAT and FQNNGV. The CDR3 is made up of 14 amino acids. In DNA, the CDR3 is TGTGCCAGCAGCCTACCGGGGGGTGGAAACACCATATATTTT. Protein: CASSLPGGGNTIYF.

This clone appeared a few times. This chain joins TRBV27 and TRBJ1-1, with D tentatively TRBD1 (6 bases). The CDR3 is made up of 17 amino acids. Germline lookup yields CDR1 MNHEY and CDR2 SMNVEV (reference sequence). Trimming took 5 bases from V and 1 from J, leaving 20 bases between them. The CDR3 spells CASSPSILLTGNTEAFF. The CDR3 coding sequence is TGTGCCAGCAGTCCATCAATCCTCCTGACAGGGAACACTGAAGCTTTCTTT.

The V gene is TRBV5-6, the J gene TRBJ1-3, with D uncertain. V was clipped by 3 bases and J by 2 bases, with 9 bases between them. The CDR3 totals 14 residues. The germline gives CDR1 SGHDT, CDR2 YYEEEE. The CDR3 spells CASSSSRAGNTIYF. In DNA, the CDR3 is TGTGCCAGCAGCTCTTCTCGGGCTGGAAACACCATATATTTT.

This chain connects TRBV19 to TRBJ1-6; possible D gene TRBD1, 5 bases. Germline V gene data show CDR1 as LNHDA and CDR2 as SQIVND (reference sequence). Trimming took off 6 bases at V and 8 bases at J, with 17 bases between the two ends. This CDR3 region has 15 residues. The CDR3 region is CASRPYPGRDSPLHF. CDR3 nucleotides: TGTGCCAGTAGGCCCTATCCAGGGAGGGATTCACCCCTCCACTTT.

J is TRBJ2-3 and V is TRBV5-8; 10 nucleotides match TRBD2. The trim removed 4 bases at V and 0 bases at J, leaving 8 bases unmatched. The CDR3 contains 17 residues. Germline CDR1 reads SGHTS; CDR2 reads YDEGEE. CDR3 bases: TGTGCCAGCAGCGCCAATAGCGGGAGGACTAGCACAGATACGCAGTATTTT. It encodes CASSANSGRTSTDTQYF.

The chain carries TRBV23-1 and TRBJ2-1, with 8 bases matching TRBD2. TRBV23-1 is an open reading frame whose function is uncertain. J was trimmed by 9 bases and V by 5 bases; bases with no gene match: 9. There are 14 residues in the CDR3. This CDR3 is CASSYGLAFFEQFF. The CDR3 DNA reads TGCGCCAGCAGTTACGGACTAGCTTTCTTTGAGCAGTTCTTC.

J is TRBJ1-6 and V is TRBV2; D may be TRBD1 (6 bases). V lost 7 bases and J 8 bases, leaving 15 bases between the germline ends. The CDR3 runs 14 residues. In germline, CDR1 is SNHLY, CDR2 FYNNEI. CDR3 sequence reads: CASTFTGSHSPLHF. The CDR3 bases are TGTGCCAGCACCTTTACAGGGTCCCATTCACCCCTCCACTTT.

The V gene is TRBV5-4, the J gene TRBJ1-4; 9 nucleotides align to TRBD1. Germline V lookup: CDR1 SGHNT, CDR2 YYREEE (reference sequence). The CDR3 contains 17 residues. V lost 2 bases to trimming and J lost 6 bases; unmatched junction nucleotides: 11. The chain's CDR3 is CASSLLGGTGRHEKLFF. The DNA for the CDR3 is TGTGCCAGCAGCTTACTTGGGGGGACAGGGCGGCATGAAAAACTGTTTTTT.